A single sample is the source of the 30 T cell receptor beta chains below, sequenced in a study of blood T cell repertoires in COVID-19 (TCRdb year 2020). The library was generated by the immunoSEQ multiplex PCR assay. Here the immuneACCESS table is served through TCRdb, limited to in-frame sequences with V and J called. Missing clones are a known gap in these copies; in checked studies unresolved V genes cover under half, and the rest lacks a known reason. Across this sample there are 50,000 to 75,000 clones, with 60% to 80% seen only once. The biggest ten clones account for about 20% of the sample. The sequenced material came from peripheral blood. The receptors derive from a man of 80 years or more with active or convalescent COVID-19.

The V call is TRBV20-1, the J call TRBJ1-1; D might be TRBD1 (6 bases). Germline lookup yields CDR1 DFQATT and CDR2 SNEGSKA (reference sequence). The CDR3 is made up of 13 amino acids. V was pared by 3 bases and J by 3 bases, with 11 bases between. In DNA form, the CDR3 reads TGCAGTGCTAGTAGGGGACACGACACTGAAGCTTTCTTT. Residues: CSASRGHDTEAFF.

This clone was found a few times. This chain uses TRBV7-8 with TRBJ2-3; D gene unclear. Looked up from germline, CDR1 is SGHVS and CDR2 is FQNEAQ. V lost 8 bases and J 2 bases, leaving 11 bases between the germline ends. The CDR3 extends over 13 amino acids. CDR3 sequence (DNA): TGTGCCAGCGTCGGCGGTTACACAGATACGCAGTATTTT. It is translated as CASVGGYTDTQYF.

The chain carries TRBV5-4 and TRBJ2-7, with D possibly TRBD2 on 5 matching bases. Germline V gives CDR1 SGHNT, CDR2 YYREEE (reference sequence). Trimming left V 2 bases short and J 0 bases short, with 9 bases between. The CDR3 sequence is 14 residues long. CDR3 nucleotides: TGTGCCAGCAGCTTCGAGGGCAGCTCCTACGAGCAGTACTTC. Protein product: CASSFEGSSYEQYF.

This chain connects TRBV11-2 to TRBJ1-2; 9 bases are shared with TRBD1. The ends lost 5 bases at V and 4 bases at J; junction bases unmatched: 2. Germline assignment: CDR1 SGHAT and CDR2 FQNNGV. The CDR3 length is 13 residues. CDR3 protein: CASSPGQGYGYTF. CDR3 in DNA: TGTGCCAGCAGCCCGGGACAGGGCTATGGCTACACCTTC. Full variable domain (remainder filled in from reference TRBV11-2 and TRBJ1-2): EAGVAQSPRYKIIEKRQSVAFWCNPISGHATLYWYQQILGQGPKLLIQFQNNGVVDDSQLPKDRFSAERLKGVDSTLKIQPAKLEDSAVYLCASSPGQGYGYTFGSGTRLTVV.

V is TRBV7-9 and J is TRBJ1-5; perhaps TRBD1 as D (5 bases). Trimming removed 1 base from V and 5 bases from J, with 6 bases in between. The CDR3 is 13 residues long. Looked up from germline, CDR1 is SEHNR and CDR2 is FQNEAQ (reference sequence). This CDR3 is CASSLEGDQPQHF. CDR3 in DNA: TGTGCCAGCAGCTTAGAAGGGGATCAGCCCCAGCATTTT. The whole variable domain, remainder taken from reference TRBV7-9 and TRBJ1-5, is DTGVSQNPRHKITKRGQNVTFRCDPISEHNRLYWYRQTLGQGPEFLTYFQNEAQLEKSRLLSDRFSAERPKGSFSTLEIQRTEQGDSAMYLCASSLEGDQPQHFGDGTRLSIL.

The table lists this clone with many counts. The V gene is TRBV27, the J gene TRBJ1-4, with D unclear. The CDR3 contains 12 residues. V dropped 3 bases and J dropped 4 bases, with 3 bases sitting between them. Germline V lookup: CDR1 MNHEY, CDR2 SMNVEV (reference sequence). CDR3 sequence reads: CASSFLNEKLFF. The CDR3 DNA sequence: TGTGCCAGCAGTTTCCTTAATGAAAAACTGTTTTTT.

Comments on this clone: Different DNA sequences within this sample yield the same CDR3. The chain has TRBV5-4 and TRBJ2-3; 10 bases fit TRBD2. This CDR3 is built from 16 residues. Germline V gene sequence: CDR1 SGHNT, CDR2 YYREEE (reference sequence). With 2 bases clipped from V and 2 bases from J, the junction kept 5 bases outside the gene matches. CDR3 sequence (DNA): TGTGCCAGCAGCTTTCGAAGCGGGGGGGACACAGATACGCAGTATTTT. The encoded protein is CASSFRSGGDTDTQYF.

The genes are TRBV5-6 and TRBJ2-2; D perhaps matches TRBD2 (6 bases). This CDR3 is 16 amino acids long. V was shortened by 3 bases and J by 5 bases, with 17 bases between the two germline ends. Germline V gene lookup returns CDR1 SGHDT and CDR2 YYEEEE. CDR3 coding DNA: TGTGCCAGCAGCTACGATCTAGGACGGGGGACCGGGGAGCTGTTTTTT. The encoded protein is CASSYDLGRGTGELFF. Supplemented by reference TRBV5-6 and TRBJ2-2, the full variable domain reads DAGVTQSPTHLIKTRGQQVTLRCSPKSGHDTVSWYQQALGQGPQFIFQYYEEEERQRGNFPDRFSGHQFPNYSSELNVNALLLGDSALYLCASSYDLGRGTGELFFGEGSRLTVL.

The gene calls are TRBV18 and TRBJ2-3; D gene ambiguous. Trimming took 2 bases from V and 4 from J, leaving 19 bases between them. The CDR3 consists of 17 residues. Germline V gene sequence: CDR1 KGHSH, CDR2 LQKENI. This CDR3 is CASSPSRGAFGADTQYF. In nucleotides, the CDR3 is TGTGCCAGCTCACCAAGCCGTGGTGCTTTTGGAGCAGATACGCAGTATTTT. Full variable domain (outside the CDR3, taken from reference TRBV18 and TRBJ2-3): NAGVMQNPRHLVRRRGQEARLRCSPMKGHSHVYWYRQLPEEGLKFMVYLQKENIIDESGMPKERFSAEFPKEGPSILRIQQVVRGDSAAYFCASSPSRGAFGADTQYFGPGTRLTVL.

In its sample, this clone was seen once. The CDR3 spells CASTSTGDTQYF. CDR3 sequence (DNA): TGTGCCAGCACCTCCACGGGAGATACGCAGTATTTT. This sequence joins TRBV19 and TRBJ2-3; D is ambiguous. Per the germline V gene, CDR1 is LNHDA and CDR2 is SQIVND (reference sequence). Trimming shortened V by 9 bases and J by 5 bases, and 12 bases separated the two germline ends. The CDR3 is 12 amino acids. Variable domain in full (rest from reference TRBV19 and TRBJ2-3): DGGITQSPKYLFRKEGQNVTLSCEQNLNHDAMYWYRQDPGQGLRLIYYSQIVNDFQKGDIAEGYSVSREKKESFPLTVTSAQKNPTAFYLCASTSTGDTQYFGPGTRLTVL.

V usage is TRBV27 and J usage is TRBJ1-6; tentative D call: TRBD1 (5 bases). V shed 6 bases and J shed 5 bases, with 11 bases lying between them. The germline V gene has CDR1 MNHEY and CDR2 SMNVEV (reference sequence). The CDR3 totals 14 residues. Written as DNA, the CDR3 is TGTGCCAGCAGGGAAGGGGTGAATAATTCACCCCTCCACTTT. This sequence encodes CASREGVNNSPLHF.

This rearrangement joins TRBV13 to TRBJ1-1; no clear D. The V gene's germline CDR1 is PRHDT and CDR2 FYEKMQ (reference sequence). Trimming took off 1 base at V and 9 bases at J, with 9 bases between the two ends. This CDR3 has 12 residues. Here the CDR3 DNA reads TGTGCCAGCAGCTTAGAGTACACGCAAGCTTTCTTT. This translates into CASSLEYTQAFF.

The rearrangement links TRBV6-2 or TRBV6-3 to TRBJ1-1, with D possibly being TRBD1 (5 bases). Per germline, CDR1 MNHEY and CDR2 SVGEGT. The CDR3 is 13 amino acids. The germline V and J ends were trimmed by 2 bases and 5 bases, with 9 bases remaining between them. CDR3 coding DNA: TGTGCCAGCAGTTACACGGGGGGGACTGAAGCTTTCTTT. It encodes CASSYTGGTEAFF.

This chain uses TRBV2 with TRBJ2-3, with 13 bases fitting TRBD2. CDR3 size: 17 residues. CDR1 and CDR2 from the germline V gene are SNHLY and FYNNEI. Losses at the gene ends were 3 bases for V and 3 bases for J; bases not matched to a gene: 6. This CDR3 reads CASSDLGTSGVTDTQYF. CDR3 sequence (DNA): TGTGCCAGCAGTGATTTGGGGACTAGCGGGGTAACAGATACGCAGTATTTT.

The chain joins TRBV2 to TRBJ1-1; D is ambiguous. CDR1 and CDR2 (germline): SNHLY, FYNNEI. V lost 8 bases and J 3 bases, leaving 13 bases between the germline ends. This CDR3 spans 13 amino acids. The CDR3 nucleotides are TGTGCCAGCCACCAGAGGTCGGACACTGAAGCTTTCTTT. This translates into CASHQRSDTEAFF.

The rearrangement links TRBV19 to TRBJ2-2; perhaps TRBD1 as D (5 bases). The V and J ends lost 1 base and 4 bases respectively, with 7 bases between them. The CDR3 runs to 14 residues. Germline values: CDR1 LNHDA, CDR2 SQIVND (reference sequence). CDR3 nucleotides: TGTGCCAGTAGTATAGCTAGGGGCACCGGGGAGCTGTTTTTT. Residues: CASSIARGTGELFF.

V and J are TRBV5-5 and TRBJ2-3; 9 nucleotides line up with TRBD2. From germline, CDR1 is SGHKS and CDR2 YYEKEE (reference sequence). V lost 0 bases to trimming and J lost 1 base; unmatched junction nucleotides: 15. The CDR3 has 20 amino acids. Here the CDR3 reads CASSLEGGPSGRWGTDTQYF. DNA of the CDR3: TGTGCCAGCAGCTTGGAGGGGGGGCCGAGCGGGAGGTGGGGCACAGATACGCAGTATTTT.

The chain links TRBV6-1 to TRBJ1-1; perhaps TRBD1 as D (5 bases). Germline CDR1 is MNHNS and CDR2 is SASEGT. The length of the CDR3 is 14 residues. The ends were cut back, 2 bases at V and 3 bases at J, with 10 bases in the middle. The CDR3 loop is CASSEPGLDTEAFF. Here the CDR3 DNA reads TGTGCCAGCAGTGAACCAGGGTTGGACACTGAAGCTTTCTTT.

The chain employs TRBV28 and TRBJ1-2, with 7 nucleotides matching TRBD1. The germline gives CDR1 MDHEN, CDR2 SYDVKM. The V segment lost 6 bases and the J segment 4 bases; nucleotides outside the gene matches: 5. CDR3 length equals 13 residues. This CDR3 reads CASRTDRAYGYTF. The CDR3 DNA follows: TGTGCCAGCAGAACCGACAGGGCCTATGGCTACACCTTC.

The chain couples TRBV28 to TRBJ2-7; 9 bases are a match to TRBD1. This CDR3 is built from 15 residues. Losses at the gene ends were 4 bases for V and 0 bases for J; bases not matched to a gene: 4. Germline lookup yields CDR1 MDHEN and CDR2 SYDVKM. Here the CDR3 reads CASSSGTGFSYEQYF. The CDR3 DNA sequence: TGTGCCAGCAGTTCCGGGACAGGGTTCTCCTACGAGCAGTACTTC.

This chain joins TRBV7-8 and TRBJ1-1; TRBD1 might be the D (6 bases). V lost 1 base, J lost 1 base, and 13 bases lay in between. Germline V CDR1 and CDR2: SGHVS, FQNEAQ. The CDR3 is 16 residues long. Written as DNA, the CDR3 is TGTGCCAGCAGCTTAGTTCAGGGGTCGGCGAACACTGAAGCTTTCTTT. It yields the protein CASSLVQGSANTEAFF.

This clone was observed a handful of times. The chain joins TRBV9 to TRBJ2-7; 10 bases match TRBD2. Germline CDR1 is SGDLS and CDR2 is YYNGEE. This CDR3 region has 15 residues. The V and J ends lost 4 bases and 4 bases, in that order; junction bases with no gene match: 8. Here the CDR3 reads CASSRLGTSVYEQYF. Here the CDR3 DNA reads TGTGCCAGCAGCCGCCTCGGGACTAGCGTTTACGAGCAGTACTTC.

This clone appeared a single time. CDR3 coding DNA: TGTGCCAGCAGCCAAGGGACTAGCGGCACAGATACGCAGTATTTT. Translating it yields CASSQGTSGTDTQYF. V usage is TRBV3-1 (or the pseudogene TRBV3-2) and J usage is TRBJ2-3, with TRBD2 matching 9 bases. V shed 1 base, J shed 1 base, and the junction held 0 bases outside the gene matches. The CDR3 extends over 15 amino acids. CDR1 and CDR2 (germline): LGHDT, YNNKEL (reference sequence).

This chain joins TRBV3-1 (or the pseudogene TRBV3-2) and TRBJ1-2, with D possibly TRBD1 on 5 matching bases. The V gene's germline CDR1 is LGHDT and CDR2 YNNKEL (reference sequence). The CDR3 has 15 residues. Trimming left V 6 bases short and J 7 bases short, with 21 bases between. The CDR3 protein is CASRHSYGGGVGYTF. CDR3 sequence (DNA): TGTGCCAGCAGACATTCCTATGGCGGGGGGGTTGGCTACACCTTC.

The rearrangement uses TRBV5-1 and TRBJ2-1, with D maybe TRBD1 (5 bases). CDR3 length equals 16 residues. V lost 0 bases and J lost 7, with 17 bases in between. Germline V gives CDR1 SGHRS, CDR2 YFSETQ. The DNA for the CDR3 is TGCGCCAGCAGCTTGGCCCTGCAGGGCTTTCGAAATGAGCAGTTCTTC. Translating gives CASSLALQGFRNEQFF.

The chain carries TRBV5-1 and TRBJ2-7, with 9 nucleotides matching TRBD1. The CDR3 is made up of 16 amino acids. Germline V gene sequence: CDR1 SGHRS, CDR2 YFSETQ. The ends lost 4 bases at V and 7 bases at J; junction bases unmatched: 15. CDR3 region: CASSPDRDRARFEQYF. The CDR3 nucleotides read TGCGCCAGCAGCCCGGACCGGGACAGGGCTCGTTTTGAGCAGTACTTC. Full variable domain (rest looked up from reference TRBV5-1 and TRBJ2-7): KAGVTQTPRYLIKTRGQQVTLSCSPISGHRSVSWYQQTPGQGLQFLFEYFSETQRNKGNFPGRFSGRQFSNSRSEMNVSTLELGDSALYLCASSPDRDRARFEQYFGPGTRLTVT.

The rearrangement joins TRBV19 to TRBJ2-1, with 10 bases fitting TRBD2. Germline CDR1 LNHDA, CDR2 SQIVND (reference sequence). This CDR3 has 15 residues. J gave up 7 bases and V 3 bases, and 6 bases lay outside the gene matches. The chain's CDR3 is CASSIRTSGPNEQFF. CDR3 in DNA: TGTGCCAGTAGTATTCGGACTAGCGGACCTAATGAGCAGTTCTTC.

This clone has just one count. The chain uses TRBV9 and TRBJ2-3; 7 bases are shared with TRBD2. Germline V gene sequence: CDR1 SGDLS, CDR2 YYNGEE. V lost 2 bases and J lost 1; bases outside the gene matches: 13. There are 18 residues in the CDR3. This CDR3 reads CASSVHVAGERGTDTQYF. The DNA for the CDR3 is TGTGCCAGCAGCGTGCACGTGGCGGGAGAGCGTGGCACAGATACGCAGTATTTT.

V is TRBV5-1 and J is TRBJ2-3; a weak D match, TRBD1 (5 bases). Germline V CDR1 and CDR2: SGHRS, YFSETQ. There are 16 residues in the CDR3. Trimming took off 0 bases at V and 2 bases at J, with 13 bases between the two ends. This CDR3 reads CASSLATGAHTDTQYF. CDR3 DNA sequence: TGCGCCAGCAGCTTGGCCACAGGCGCCCACACAGATACGCAGTATTTT.

V is TRBV7-9 and J is TRBJ2-7; 9 bases match TRBD2. With 4 bases clipped from V and 3 bases from J, the junction kept 7 bases outside the gene matches. Germline V gene lookup returns CDR1 SEHNR and CDR2 FQNEAQ (reference sequence). This CDR3 is 15 amino acids long. CDR3 loop: CASSYIAGEHYEQYF. The CDR3 region has the DNA TGTGCCAGCAGCTATATAGCGGGAGAACACTACGAGCAGTACTTC.